This TCR beta chain was recorded in a study of tumor and adjacent non-tumor tissue in lung cancer. The library came from three nested PCR rounds adapted from ARM-PCR protocols. One entry per CDR3 protein, called by TCRdb with MiXCR from the multiplex PCR reads. The sample yields about 98,000 distinct CDR3 sequences, roughly 78% seen once. V was trimmed by 3 bases and J by 0 bases, leaving 11 bases between them. The CDR3 is 15 amino acids. No cell sorting was done before RNA was extracted from the tissue. The normal lung tissue was taken more than 3 cm from the tumor edge. Sequencing input: distant non-tumor lung tissue. This clonotype originated in a man aged 55 to 69 with small cell lung cancer. The V call is TRBV12-3 or TRBV12-4, the J call TRBJ1-1; D not certain. Written as DNA, the CDR3 is TGTGCCAGCAGTTTCGATCGGAGGATGAACACTGAAGCTTTCTTT. This encodes CASSFDRRMNTEAFF.